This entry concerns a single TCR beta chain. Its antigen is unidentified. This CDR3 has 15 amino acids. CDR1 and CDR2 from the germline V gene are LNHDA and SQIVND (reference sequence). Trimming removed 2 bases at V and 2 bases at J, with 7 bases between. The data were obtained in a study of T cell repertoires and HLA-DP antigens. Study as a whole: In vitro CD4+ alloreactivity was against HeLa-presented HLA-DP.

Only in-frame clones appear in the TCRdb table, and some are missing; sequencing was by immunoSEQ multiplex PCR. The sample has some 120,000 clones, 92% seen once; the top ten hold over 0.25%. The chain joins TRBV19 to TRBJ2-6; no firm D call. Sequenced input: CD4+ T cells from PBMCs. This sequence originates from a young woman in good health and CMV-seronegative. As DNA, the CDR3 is TGTGCCAGTAGTATAATAGGAGCTGGGGCCAACGTCCTGACTTTC. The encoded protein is CASSIIGAGANVLTF.